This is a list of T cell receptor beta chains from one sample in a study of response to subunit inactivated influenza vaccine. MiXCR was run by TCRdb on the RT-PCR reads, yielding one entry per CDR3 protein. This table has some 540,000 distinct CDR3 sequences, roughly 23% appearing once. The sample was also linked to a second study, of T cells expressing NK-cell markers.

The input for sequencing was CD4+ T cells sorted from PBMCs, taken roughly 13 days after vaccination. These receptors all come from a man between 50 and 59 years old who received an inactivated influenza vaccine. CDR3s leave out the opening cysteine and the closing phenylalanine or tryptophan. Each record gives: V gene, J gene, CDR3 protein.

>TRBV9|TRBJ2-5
ASSVGGGQKETQY
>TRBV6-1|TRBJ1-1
ASSKGARGGANTEAF
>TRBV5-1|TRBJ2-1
ASENRGGSNEQF
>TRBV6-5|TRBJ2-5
ATGGVGETQY
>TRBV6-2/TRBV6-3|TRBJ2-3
ASSYSGGHTQY
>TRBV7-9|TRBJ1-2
ASSFPGTSRGYT
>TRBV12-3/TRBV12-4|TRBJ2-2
ASQQGPGELF
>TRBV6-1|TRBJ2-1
ASSAFTSGGALEQF
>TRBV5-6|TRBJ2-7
ASSPTGVDEQY
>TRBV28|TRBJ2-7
ASRVRALSSYEQY
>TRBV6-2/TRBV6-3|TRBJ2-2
ASSQAGGELF
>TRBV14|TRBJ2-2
ASGGIGELF
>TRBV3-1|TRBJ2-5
ASSPTPLAGGQETQY